The 2 T cell receptor beta chains listed next were all sequenced from one sample in a study of graft-versus-host responses after intestinal transplantation. Produced via immunoSEQ multiplex PCR; TCRdb's table is partial and in-frame only. The repertoire includes 99,000 or so clones, less than 90% of them detected once, and approximately 1% sits in the top ten. Antigens for these TCRs are unknown. The sample consisted of unstimulated CD4+ T cells sorted from spleen or lymph node cells, taken before intestinal transplant. These receptor sequences come from a human donor who received an intestinal transplant.

The chain joins TRBV18 to TRBJ2-5, with 9 nucleotides matching TRBD1. The DNA end favors TRBJ2-7, so the J call may be wrong. The CDR3 has 14 residues. Germline V lookup: CDR1 KGHSH, CDR2 LQKENI. This CDR3 is CASSPGTGNYEQYF. CDR3 bases: TGTGCCAGCTCACCCGGGACAGGGAATTACGAGCAGTACTTC.

The CDR3 protein is CASSRPQGITEAFF. Written as DNA, the CDR3 is TGTGCCAGCAGTCGCCCCCAGGGTATCACTGAAGCTTTCTTT. The J gene is TRBJ1-1, the V gene TRBV6-5, with TRBD1 as a possible D gene (5 bases). The CDR3 loop spans 14 amino acids. The germline V and J ends were trimmed by 5 bases and 4 bases, with 14 bases remaining between them. Looked up from germline, CDR1 is MNHEY and CDR2 is SVGAGI.